Below are 3 T cell receptor beta chains sequenced from a single sample in a study of radiotherapy plus CTLA-4 blockade in lung cancer. Repertoires were generated with immunoSEQ multiplex PCR, while TCRdb's copy carries only in-frame clones and drops some. The sample comprises about 76,000 clones, less than 85% of which are singletons, and about 0.79% rests with the top ten. The source was peripheral blood, collected from a patient treated with radiotherapy plus ipilimumab. Every receptor here comes from a human donor with non-small cell lung cancer who had stable disease on radiotherapy plus ipilimumab.

This clone occurred once. The chain recombines TRBV15 with TRBJ1-2; a possible D gene is TRBD1 (6 bases). The V gene lost 5 bases and the J gene lost 2 bases, with 12 bases spanning the gap. Germline V gives CDR1 LNHNV, CDR2 YYDKDF (reference sequence). CDR3 length: 14 amino acids. The CDR3 sequence: CATSGAGANYGYTF. CDR3 nucleotides: TGTGCCACCAGCGGGGCAGGGGCGAACTATGGCTACACCTTC.

The chain carries TRBV7-9 and TRBJ2-7; 8 bases are shared with TRBD1. The germline V gene has CDR1 SEHNR and CDR2 FQNEAQ (reference sequence). This CDR3 is 13 amino acids long. In DNA, the CDR3 is TGTGCCAGCAGCACAATCCGGGACAGGCCCTTTAGCGTC. Protein sequence: CASSTIRDRPFSV.

The chain recombines TRBV2 with TRBJ1-6; the D gene is possibly TRBD1 (6 bases). The V end lost 6 bases, the J end lost 4 bases, and 13 bases lay between the germline ends. This CDR3 spans 15 amino acids. Germline V gene sequence: CDR1 SNHLY, CDR2 FYNNEI. The CDR3 nucleotides are TGTGCCAGCAGCCCCCGGACAGTATATAATTCACCCCTCCACTTT. Residues: CASSPRTVYNSPLHF.